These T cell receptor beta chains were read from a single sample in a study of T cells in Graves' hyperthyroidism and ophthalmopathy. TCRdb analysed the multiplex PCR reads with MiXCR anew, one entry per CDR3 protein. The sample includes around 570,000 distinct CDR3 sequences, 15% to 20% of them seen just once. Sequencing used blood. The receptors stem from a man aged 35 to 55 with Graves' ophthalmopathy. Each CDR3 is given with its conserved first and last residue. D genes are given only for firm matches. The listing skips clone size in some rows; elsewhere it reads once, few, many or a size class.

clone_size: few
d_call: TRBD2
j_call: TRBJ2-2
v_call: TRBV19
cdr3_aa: CASSIASGTGELFF
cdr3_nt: TGTGCCAGTAGTATAGCTAGCGGGACCGGGGAGCTGTTTTTT

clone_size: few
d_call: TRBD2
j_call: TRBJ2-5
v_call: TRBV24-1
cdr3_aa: CATSDPAGVETQYF
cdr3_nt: TGTGCCACCAGCGATCCCGCGGGAGTAGAGACCCAGTACTTC

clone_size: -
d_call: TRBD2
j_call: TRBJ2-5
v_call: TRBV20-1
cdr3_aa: CSAPSSGRTWETQHF
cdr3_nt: TGCAGTGCACCCTCTAGCGGGAGGACTTGGGAGACCCAGCACTTC

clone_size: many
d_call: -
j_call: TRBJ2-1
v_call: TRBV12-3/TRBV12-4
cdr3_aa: CASSLAGGNEQFF
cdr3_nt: TGTGCCAGCAGTTTAGCGGGGGGCAATGAGCAGTTCTTC

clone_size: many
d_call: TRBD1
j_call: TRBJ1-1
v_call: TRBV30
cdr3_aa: CAWTPPGQGYTEAFF
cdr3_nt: TGTGCCTGGACTCCTCCGGGACAGGGATACACTGAAGCTTTCTTT

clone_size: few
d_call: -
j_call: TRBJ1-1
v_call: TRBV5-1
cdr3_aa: CASSLLPGFNTEAFF
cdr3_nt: TGCGCCAGCAGCTTGTTACCAGGATTTAACACTGAAGCTTTCTTT

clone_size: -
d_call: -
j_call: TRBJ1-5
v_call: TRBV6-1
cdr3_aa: CAISESRGNQPQHF
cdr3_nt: TGTGCCATCAGTGAGTCGCGGGGAAATCAGCCCCAGCATTTT

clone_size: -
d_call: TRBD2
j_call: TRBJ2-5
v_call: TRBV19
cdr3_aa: CATSGRLAGRETQYF
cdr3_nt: TGTGCCACCTCGGGAAGACTAGCGGGAAGAGAGACCCAGTACTTC

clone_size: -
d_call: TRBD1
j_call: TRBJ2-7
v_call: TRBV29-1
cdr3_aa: CSVGGDRIYEQYF
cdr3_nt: TGCAGCGTCGGTGGGGACAGAATCTACGAGCAGTACTTC

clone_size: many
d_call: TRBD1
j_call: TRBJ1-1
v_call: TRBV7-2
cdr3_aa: CASSFGTANTEAFF
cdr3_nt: TGTGCCAGCAGCTTTGGGACAGCTAACACTGAAGCTTTCTTT

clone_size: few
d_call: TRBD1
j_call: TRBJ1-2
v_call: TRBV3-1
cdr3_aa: CASSGDRYYGYTF
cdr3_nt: TGTGCCAGCAGCGGGGACAGGTACTATGGCTACACCTTC

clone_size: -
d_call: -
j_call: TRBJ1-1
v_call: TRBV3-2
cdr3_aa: CASRITQGEDTEAFF
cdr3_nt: TGTGCCAGCAGAATCACCCAGGGGGAGGACACTGAAGCTTTCTTT

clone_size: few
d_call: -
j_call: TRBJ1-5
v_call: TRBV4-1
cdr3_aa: CASSPGAGQGGQPQHF
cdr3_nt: TGCGCCAGCAGCCCAGGGGCGGGTCAGGGCGGTCAGCCCCAGCATTTT

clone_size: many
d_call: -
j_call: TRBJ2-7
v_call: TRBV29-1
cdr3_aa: CSVGDETYEQYF
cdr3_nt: TGCAGCGTTGGAGACGAAACCTACGAGCAGTACTTC

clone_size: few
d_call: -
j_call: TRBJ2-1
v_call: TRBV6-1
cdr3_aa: CASSEEGNIGYNEQFF
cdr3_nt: TGTGCCAGCAGTGAAGAGGGGAACATTGGCTACAATGAGCAGTTCTTC

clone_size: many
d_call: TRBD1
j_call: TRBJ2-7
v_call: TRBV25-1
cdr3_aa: CASSGPQGEVFYEQYF
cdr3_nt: TGTGCCAGCAGTGGCCCGCAGGGGGAAGTTTTCTACGAGCAGTACTTC

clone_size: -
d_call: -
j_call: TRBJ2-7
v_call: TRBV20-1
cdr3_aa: CSAPLLESSYEQYF
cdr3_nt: TGCAGTGCCCCGTTATTAGAGAGCTCCTACGAGCAGTACTTC

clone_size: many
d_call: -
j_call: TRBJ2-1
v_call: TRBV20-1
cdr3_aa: CSAKRGSSYNEQFF
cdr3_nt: TGCAGTGCAAAACGGGGGAGCTCCTACAATGAGCAGTTCTTC

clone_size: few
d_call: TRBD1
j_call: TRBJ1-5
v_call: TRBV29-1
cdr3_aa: CSVGDRGNQPQHF
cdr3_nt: TGCAGCGTTGGGGACAGGGGCAATCAGCCCCAGCATTTT

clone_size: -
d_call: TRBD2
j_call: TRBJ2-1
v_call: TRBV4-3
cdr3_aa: CASSQVTSGVSYNEQFF
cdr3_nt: TGCGCCAGCAGCCAGGTGACTAGCGGAGTCTCCTACAATGAGCAGTTCTTC

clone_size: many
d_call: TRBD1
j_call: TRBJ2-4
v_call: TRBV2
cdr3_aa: CASSEIRDRGAKNIQYF
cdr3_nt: TGTGCCAGCAGTGAAATCCGGGACAGGGGAGCCAAAAACATTCAGTACTTC

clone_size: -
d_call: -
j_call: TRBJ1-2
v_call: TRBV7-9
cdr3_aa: CASSFQNNYGYTF
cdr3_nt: TGTGCCAGCAGCTTCCAAAATAACTATGGCTACACCTTC

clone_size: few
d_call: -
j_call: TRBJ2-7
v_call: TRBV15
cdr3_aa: CATSSAREFPYEQYF
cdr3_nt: TGTGCCACCAGCAGCGCACGGGAGTTTCCCTACGAGCAGTACTTC

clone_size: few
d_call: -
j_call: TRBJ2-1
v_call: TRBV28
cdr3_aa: CASSFDRGSYNEQFF
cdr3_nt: TGTGCCAGCAGTTTTGACAGAGGATCCTACAATGAGCAGTTCTTC

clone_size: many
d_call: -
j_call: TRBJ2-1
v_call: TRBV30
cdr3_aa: CAWSGGDEQFF
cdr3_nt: TGTGCCTGGAGTGGAGGGGATGAGCAGTTCTTC

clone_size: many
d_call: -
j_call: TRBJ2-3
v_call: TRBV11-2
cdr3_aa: CASSPMIGARGTDTQYF
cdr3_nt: TGTGCCAGCAGCCCTATGATCGGGGCTCGTGGCACAGATACGCAGTATTTT

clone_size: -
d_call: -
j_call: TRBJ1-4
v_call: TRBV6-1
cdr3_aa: CASGPGPGKEKLFF
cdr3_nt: TGTGCCAGCGGCCCAGGGCCTGGGAAGGAAAAACTGTTTTTT

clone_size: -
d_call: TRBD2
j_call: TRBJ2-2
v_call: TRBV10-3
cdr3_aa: CAIMPTSGREAGELFF
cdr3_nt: TGTGCCATCATGCCGACTAGCGGGAGGGAAGCCGGGGAGCTGTTTTTT

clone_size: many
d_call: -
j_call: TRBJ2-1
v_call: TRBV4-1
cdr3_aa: CASSQEGHEQFF
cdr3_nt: TGCGCCAGCAGCCAAGAAGGGCATGAGCAGTTCTTC

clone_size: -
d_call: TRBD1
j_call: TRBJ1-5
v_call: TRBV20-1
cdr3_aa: CSARGDRENQPQHF
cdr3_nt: TGCAGTGCTAGGGGGGACAGAGAAAATCAGCCCCAGCATTTT

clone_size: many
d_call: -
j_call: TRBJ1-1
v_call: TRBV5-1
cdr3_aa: CASRLSWDTEAFF
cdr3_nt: TGCGCCAGCAGACTCTCATGGGACACTGAAGCTTTCTTT

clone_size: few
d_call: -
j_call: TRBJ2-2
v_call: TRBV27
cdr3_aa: CASSVIGAGELFF
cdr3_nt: TGTGCCAGCAGCGTTATTGGGGCCGGGGAGCTGTTTTTT

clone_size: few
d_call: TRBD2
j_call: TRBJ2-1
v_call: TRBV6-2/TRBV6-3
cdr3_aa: CASNPSAGARNEQFF
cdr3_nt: TGTGCCAGTAATCCCTCGGCGGGAGCGAGGAATGAGCAGTTCTTC

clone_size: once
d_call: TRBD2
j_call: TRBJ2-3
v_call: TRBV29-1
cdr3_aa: CSGGGKSTDTQYF
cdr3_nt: TGCAGCGGGGGGGGGAAGAGCACAGATACGCAGTATTTT

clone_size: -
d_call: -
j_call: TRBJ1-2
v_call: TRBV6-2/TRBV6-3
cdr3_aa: CASRDTGRYTF
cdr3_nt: TGTGCCAGCAGAGACACAGGGCGCTACACCTTC

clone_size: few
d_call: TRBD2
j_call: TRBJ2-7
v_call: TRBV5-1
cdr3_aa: CASSPLAGDYEQYF
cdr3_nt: TGCGCCAGCAGCCCGCTAGCGGGGGATTACGAGCAGTACTTC

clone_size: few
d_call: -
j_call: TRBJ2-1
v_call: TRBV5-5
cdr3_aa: CASSLGGANYNEQFF
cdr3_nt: TGTGCCAGCAGCTTGGGCGGGGCGAACTACAATGAGCAGTTCTTC

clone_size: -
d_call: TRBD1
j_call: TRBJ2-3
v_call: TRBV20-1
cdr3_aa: CSASRGGGPDTQYF
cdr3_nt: TGCAGTGCTAGTAGAGGGGGCGGTCCAGATACGCAGTATTTT

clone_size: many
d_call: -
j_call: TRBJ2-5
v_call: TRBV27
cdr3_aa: CASSYRLLRGETQYF
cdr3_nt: TGTGCCAGCAGTTATAGGCTGTTACGTGGAGAGACCCAGTACTTC

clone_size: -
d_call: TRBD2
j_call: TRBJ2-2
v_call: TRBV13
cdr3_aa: CASSAFSGRAHGELFF
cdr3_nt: TGTGCCAGCAGCGCCTTTAGCGGGAGGGCCCATGGGGAGCTGTTTTTT

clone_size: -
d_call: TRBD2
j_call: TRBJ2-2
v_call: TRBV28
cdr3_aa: CASRPSGLNTGELFF
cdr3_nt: TGTGCCAGCAGACCTAGCGGGCTGAACACCGGGGAGCTGTTTTTT

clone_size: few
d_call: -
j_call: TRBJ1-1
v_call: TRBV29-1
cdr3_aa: CSADQGNTEAFF
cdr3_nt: TGCAGCGCCGACCAGGGGAACACTGAAGCTTTCTTT